This T cell receptor beta chain is from a study of blood T cell repertoires in COVID-19. For the study at large: Sites in the United States, Italy and Spain provided acute and convalescent COVID-19 samples. PBMCs, B-cell-depleted T cells, or T cells were the source of the cDNA or gDNA that made up the material.

TCRdb's copy holds only in-frame clones and misses some; the assay was immunoSEQ multiplex PCR. This sample has 130,000 or so clones, with around 89% found just once. Germline-derived CDR1 and CDR2 are LNHDA and SQIVND (reference sequence). This CDR3 spans 13 amino acids. V gave up 6 bases and J gave up 4 bases, with 10 bases separating them. This clone turned up a few times. This chain connects TRBV19 to TRBJ1-5; D may be TRBD1 (5 bases). The TCR originated in a man between 50 and 59 years old with active or convalescent COVID-19. Sequenced sample: peripheral blood. This CDR3 is CASRPDRNQPQHF. The CDR3 DNA sequence: TGTGCCAGTAGACCTGACAGAAATCAGCCCCAGCATTTT.